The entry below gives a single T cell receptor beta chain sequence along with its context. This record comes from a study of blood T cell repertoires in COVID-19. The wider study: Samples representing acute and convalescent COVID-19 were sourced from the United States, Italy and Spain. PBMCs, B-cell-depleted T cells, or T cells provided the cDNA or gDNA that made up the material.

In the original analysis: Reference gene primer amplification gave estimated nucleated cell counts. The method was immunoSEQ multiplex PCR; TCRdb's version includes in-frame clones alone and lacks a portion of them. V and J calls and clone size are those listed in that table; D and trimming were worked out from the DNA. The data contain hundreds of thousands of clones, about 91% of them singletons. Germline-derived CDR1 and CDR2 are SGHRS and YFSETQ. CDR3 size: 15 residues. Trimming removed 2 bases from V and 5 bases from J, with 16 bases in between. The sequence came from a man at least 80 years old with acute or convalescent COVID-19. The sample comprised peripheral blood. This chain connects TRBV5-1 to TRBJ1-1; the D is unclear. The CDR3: CASSFNLRSGTEAFF. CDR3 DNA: TGCGCCAGCAGCTTCAATCTTCGTTCGGGAACTGAAGCTTTCTTT.